This is a list of T cell receptor beta chains from one sample in a study of T-cell reconstitution after alpha-beta-depleted transplantation in children. TCRdb ran MiXCR on the PCR reads and lists one entry per CDR3 protein. The table includes about 830,000 distinct CDR3 sequences, about 15% detected once. Source: PBMCs, mostly from graft donor cells, taken 360 days after TCRalphabeta/CD19-depleted stem cell transplant. These TCRs come from a male patient between 5 and 17 years old who had a stem cell transplant for acute lymphoblastic leukemia, so the T cells may come from the graft donor. The CDR3 runs from the conserved cysteine through the conserved F or W. A D gene is named only where the DNA matches it firmly. The size of a clone is reported for some rows only, either as once, few or many, or as a class for expanded clones.

j_call clone_size d_call v_call cdr3_nt cdr3_aa
TRBJ2-3 few . TRBV15 TGTGCCACCAGCAGAGATGGGGGTCTTAGTGGGAGCCATACAGATACGCAGTATTTT CATSRDGGLSGSHTDTQYF
TRBJ2-5 . . TRBV24-1 TGTGCCACCCCTCCCGCAGCGGAATTTATGTACCAAGAGACCCAGTACTTC CATPPAAEFMYQETQYF
TRBJ2-7 few TRBD1 TRBV7-9 TGTGCCAGCAGCCACCGGGACAGGCGGAGCGAGCAGTACTTC CASSHRDRRSEQYF
TRBJ1-5 . . TRBV20-1 TGCAGTGCTAAGGGAGGCAATCAGCCCCAGCATTTT CSAKGGNQPQHF
TRBJ2-3 . TRBD2 TRBV12-3/TRBV12-4 TGTGCCAGCAGTTTCAAGCGGGAATACACAGATACGCAGTATTTT CASSFKREYTDTQYF
TRBJ1-3 . . TRBV12-3/TRBV12-4 TGTGCCAGCAGCCTCTGGACAGCGGGAAACACCATATATTTT CASSLWTAGNTIYF
TRBJ2-1 . . TRBV3-1 TGTGCCAGCAGCCGTACATCGGATTACTACAATGAGCAGTTCTTC CASSRTSDYYNEQFF
TRBJ2-7 few . TRBV5-6 TGTGCCACTTTATCAAGGACACAGGCACTGAAGAGCTCCTACGAGCAGTACTTC CATLSRTQALKSSYEQYF
TRBJ1-1 many TRBD1 TRBV12-3/TRBV12-4 TGTGCCAGCAGCCGTGGACAGGGGAGGGTGGCTTTCTTT CASSRGQGRVAFF
TRBJ2-7 . . TRBV27 TGTGCCAGCAGTTTAAGGGACGGACGTTACGAGCAGTACTTC CASSLRDGRYEQYF
TRBJ1-3 . . TRBV6-5 TGTGCCAGCAGTTACCCCTCTACGACATTCTCTGGAAACACCATATATTTT CASSYPSTTFSGNTIYF
TRBJ2-5 once . TRBV12-5 TGTGCTAGTGGTTTGGGGCAGGGTCCCCAAGAGACCCAGTACTTC CASGLGQGPQETQYF
TRBJ2-1 . TRBD1 TRBV3-1 TGTGCCAGCAGCCAATTCCGACAGGGCGCATACAATGAGCAGTTCTTC CASSQFRQGAYNEQFF
TRBJ2-1 few TRBD2 TRBV7-9 TGTGCCAGCAGCCCTTCTAGCGGGGGATACAATGAGCAGTTCTTC CASSPSSGGYNEQFF
TRBJ2-3 many TRBD2 TRBV5-1 TGCGCCAGCAGCCCAGTGCGAGCGGGAGGGAGTGGTTCAGATACGCAGTATTTT CASSPVRAGGSGSDTQYF
TRBJ2-3 . . TRBV3-1 TGTGCCAGCAGCCAACAACCCCAAACAGATACGCAGTATTTT CASSQQPQTDTQYF
TRBJ2-3 . . TRBV14 TGTGCCAGCAGCCAAGATCTGGGGGCGAAGGTCACAGATACGCAGTATTTT CASSQDLGAKVTDTQYF
TRBJ1-5 . . TRBV20-1 TGCAGTGCTAGGCCGGAGAATCAGCCCCAGCATTTT CSARPENQPQHF
TRBJ1-5 . . TRBV5-1 TGCGCCAGCAGCGTCGGGGAGTTCAGCAATCAGCCCCAGCATTTT CASSVGEFSNQPQHF
TRBJ1-1 many . TRBV5-1 TGCGCCAGCAGCTGGTCGACTGGGGGCCGGGTCATGAACACTGAAGCTTTCTTT CASSWSTGGRVMNTEAFF
TRBJ2-1 few TRBD1 TRBV5-1 TGCGCCAGCAGCTTGCAGGGGGATGAGCAGTTCTTC CASSLQGDEQFF
TRBJ2-4 few TRBD1 TRBV29-1 TGCAGCGCCAGAGGGGGCTTTTACCCGGCGGTCGAAAACATTCAGTACTTC CSARGGFYPAVENIQYF
TRBJ1-6 few . TRBV27 TGTGCCAGCAGTCCCTCTGGGGCTTATAATTCACCCCTCCACTTT CASSPSGAYNSPLHF
TRBJ1-2 . TRBD1 TRBV15 TGTGCCACCAGCAGAGATCAGGGACAGGGGGGCACTTTTACCTATGGCTACACCTTC CATSRDQGQGGTFTYGYTF
TRBJ2-6 . TRBD1 TRBV24-1 TGTGCCACCAGTGATTCGAGGACAGGGAATGGGGCCAACGTCCTGACTTTC CATSDSRTGNGANVLTF
TRBJ2-1 . . TRBV4-1 TGCGCCAGCAGCCAAGGTCCAGCGACTCCCCCCACCTATGAGCAGTTCTTC CASSQGPATPPTYEQFF
TRBJ2-7 . TRBD2 TRBV20-1 TGCAGTCTGGCTAGCGGGTACTCCTACGAGCAGTACTTC CSLASGYSYEQYF
TRBJ2-3 many . TRBV12-3/TRBV12-4 TGTGCCAGCAGTCCACAACTTCTTCTTACAGATACGCAGTATTTT CASSPQLLLTDTQYF
TRBJ2-7 . . TRBV5-1 TGCGCCAGCAGCTTGGGTTGGGGAAACTCCTACGAGCAGTACTTC CASSLGWGNSYEQYF
TRBJ2-1 few . TRBV4-1 TGCGCCAGCAGCCATAGACAGGACAATGAGCAGTTCTTC CASSHRQDNEQFF
TRBJ2-1 . . TRBV7-9 TGTGCCAGCAGCTTAGCAGGGTTCCTTAGCTCCTACAATGAGCAGTTCTTC CASSLAGFLSSYNEQFF
TRBJ2-5 . . TRBV12-3/TRBV12-4 TGTGCCAGCAGTTTAGGTGTGGTGGAGACCCAGTACTTC CASSLGVVETQYF
TRBJ2-5 few TRBD2 TRBV5-4 TGTGCCAGCAGCTTGATAGGCAGGACTAGCGGGAGGAGGAAGGGAGAGACCCAGTACTTC CASSLIGRTSGRRKGETQYF
TRBJ1-5 . TRBD1 TRBV29-1 TGCAGCGTTGGGACAGGGGGCCTTGGGCAGCCCCAGCATTTT CSVGTGGLGQPQHF
TRBJ2-7 many . TRBV3-1 TGTGCCAGCAGCCAGGGGCTCTACGAGCAGTACTTC CASSQGLYEQYF
TRBJ2-1 . TRBD2 TRBV19 TGTGCCAGTAGCCGGGGGGTGGGCGAGCAGTTCTTC CASSRGVGEQFF
TRBJ2-3 few . TRBV5-1 TGCGCCAGCAGGCAGCTGACAGATACGCAGTATTTT CASRQLTDTQYF
TRBJ2-7 once TRBD2 TRBV6-1 TGTGCCAGCAATCGTAATAGCGGGAGCTCCTACGAGCAGTACTTC CASNRNSGSSYEQYF
TRBJ2-5 many . TRBV7-9 TGTGCCAGCAGCTTAGGTCTGAGGGAGACCCAGTACTTC CASSLGLRETQYF
TRBJ2-3 . . TRBV12-3/TRBV12-4 TGTGCCAGCAGTCCCCAGGGACGTGTGGGTGGAGATACGCAGTATTTT CASSPQGRVGGDTQYF
TRBJ2-1 few . TRBV6-2/TRBV6-3 TGTGCCAGCAGTTACGTTGCGCCGTACAATGAGCAGTTCTTC CASSYVAPYNEQFF
TRBJ2-2 few . TRBV19 TGTGCCAGTGTAGTAGCGGACGACACCGGGGAGCTGTTTTTT CASVVADDTGELFF
TRBJ1-1 . . TRBV7-8 TGTGCCAGCAGCTTAGTGGGAGGGATGGTGCATACTGAAGCTTTCTTT CASSLVGGMVHTEAFF
TRBJ1-5 . . TRBV2 TGTGCCGGACACACTTTGGCCAATCAGCCCCAGCATTTT CAGHTLANQPQHF
TRBJ2-7 few TRBD2 TRBV4-1 TGCGCCAGCAGCCAAGATAAGGGACTAGCGTGCCACGAGCAGTACTTC CASSQDKGLACHEQYF
TRBJ2-7 many TRBD2 TRBV12-3/TRBV12-4 TGTGCCAGCAGTTTTAGACTAGCGGGGTCCTACGAGCAGTACTTC CASSFRLAGSYEQYF